This T cell receptor beta chain was recorded in a study of T-cell reconstitution after alpha-beta-depleted transplantation in children (dated by TCRdb to 2016 to 2018). About the study as a whole: The study quantitatively tracked T-cell immune reconstitution after TCRalphabeta/CD19-depleted allogeneic hematopoietic cell transplantation in children using TCR repertoire profiling.

To prepare the library, PCR was applied. Instrument used: Illumina HiSeq 2500. To normalize quantification of the TCRbeta repertoire, the TCR libraries were built with molecular barcoding that relied on unique molecular identifiers. TCRdb trimmed public reads at Q25 via fastp, called clones via MiXCR and kept in-frame beta chains. One record per CDR3 amino acid sequence lists the most common genes and DNA. This sample is represented by about 360,000 distinct CDR3 sequences; 13% of them were singletons. The ten largest clones take up approximately 4.2% of the sample. Turning to this clonotype: Its target antigen remains unknown. No much larger clone is present one base from it, and per-base qualities are unavailable.

V is clipped by 0 bases and J by 2 bases, and the sequence between their germline boundaries is 12 bases long. Spanning cysteine to phenylalanine, the CDR3 consists of 16 amino acids. Only the CDR3 DNA is retained, 48 bases long and in frame from the first base. CDR1 and CDR2 were assigned from the germline V gene as LGHNA and YSLEER. The sequence was collected from a human donor who donated a stem cell graft to a child with Fanconi anemia. The sample here was PBMCs, taken from the stem cell graft. Rearrangement joined TRBV4-3 to TRBJ2-3; the D gene lacks a confident call. The CDR3 here reads CASSQDWVSLTDTQYF. The DNA reads as follows: TGCGCCAGCAGCCAAGATTGGGTCAGCCTCACAGATACGCAGTATTTT.